Listed below are T cell receptor beta chains from one sample, sequenced in a study of metastatic and nonmetastatic thyroid tumors. TCRdb reanalyzed the PCR reads via MiXCR. This repertoire shows some 86,000 clones, approximately 12% found once; its top ten account for 7% to 10%. The sequencing sample was made of tumor tissue. The receptors shown here come from a female donor with papillary thyroid cancer or a benign thyroid nodule (not recorded which). Some clones in this sample may be carry-over from other donors' samples. Each CDR3 is given with its conserved first and last residue. D genes are given only for firm matches. The listing skips clone size in some rows; elsewhere it reads once, few, many or a size class.

v_gene	d_gene	abundance	j_gene	CDR3aa	CDR3nt
TRBV6-9	NA	NA	TRBJ2-7	CASSYGLPYEQYF	TGTGCCAGCAGTTATGGGCTGCCCTACGAGCAGTACTTC
TRBV29-1	NA	NA	TRBJ2-5	CSVGEWGPSETQYF	TGCAGCGTTGGGGAATGGGGTCCGAGCGAGACCCAGTACTTC
TRBV19	TRBD1	many	TRBJ2-3	CASRIRQGSTDTQYF	TGTGCCAGTAGAATACGACAGGGCTCCACAGATACGCAGTATTTT
TRBV20-1	NA	many	TRBJ1-6	CSARDPRQASDSPLHF	TGCAGTGCTAGAGATCCACGACAGGCGAGTGATTCACCCCTCCACTTT
TRBV5-1	TRBD2	NA	TRBJ2-2	CASSLYSLGLAATGELFF	TGCGCCAGCAGCTTGTACTCACTCGGACTAGCGGCCACCGGGGAGCTGTTTTTT
TRBV5-1	NA	many	TRBJ2-7	CASSVGEVGLSYEQYF	TGCGCCAGCAGCGTGGGGGAGGTCGGGCTCTCCTACGAGCAGTACTTC
TRBV29-1	TRBD2	many	TRBJ2-1	CSPASGSCEQFF	TGCAGCCCTGCTAGCGGGAGTTGCGAGCAGTTCTTC
TRBV19	TRBD1	many	TRBJ1-2	CASSRTGANYGYTF	TGTGCCAGTAGTAGGACAGGGGCTAACTATGGCTACACCTTC
TRBV20-1	TRBD1	few	TRBJ1-6	CSASTGTGMNSPLHF	TGCAGTGCTTCCACCGGGACAGGGATGAATTCACCCCTCCACTTT
TRBV9	NA	NA	TRBJ2-1	CASSVGWGAENEQFF	TGTGCCAGCAGCGTAGGATGGGGGGCGGAAAATGAGCAGTTCTTC
TRBV28	NA	few	TRBJ1-2	CASSRGGTNYGHIF	TGTGCCAGCAGCCGGGGGGGCACAAACTATGGCCACATCTTC
TRBV15	NA	NA	TRBJ1-4	CATSPRGGEGLEKLFF	TGTGCCACCAGCCCCCGAGGAGGGGAAGGGCTAGAAAAGCTGTTTTTT
TRBV10-3	TRBD2	many	TRBJ2-5	CAISDRTSGQETQYF	TGTGCCATCAGTGACCGGACTAGCGGACAAGAGACCCAGTACTTC
TRBV5-6	TRBD2	many	TRBJ2-3	CASSFMAGGPGKDTQYF	TGTGCCAGCAGCTTTATGGCGGGAGGGCCTGGAAAAGATACGCAGTATTTT
TRBV4-2	NA	NA	TRBJ1-5	CASSQGRGGGHQPQHF	TGTGCCAGCAGCCAAGGTCGAGGGGGGGGACATCAGCCCCAGCATTTT
TRBV13	NA	many	TRBJ2-3	CASSLPHTDTQYF	TGTGCCAGCAGCTTACCCCACACAGATACGCAGTATTTT
TRBV4-1	TRBD1	NA	TRBJ1-1	CASSYWTGDNVFF	TGCGCCAGCAGCTACTGGACAGGGGATAATGTTTTCTTT
TRBV11-3	NA	many	TRBJ1-1	CASSAWVPTEAFF	TGTGCCAGCAGCGCTTGGGTACCCACTGAAGCTTTCTTT
TRBV5-1	TRBD2	many	TRBJ2-5	CASSFDLAGPGETQYF	TGCGCCAGCAGCTTTGACCTAGCGGGTCCCGGAGAGACCCAGTACTTC
TRBV5-6	TRBD1	many	TRBJ2-7	CASSSQGWDEQYF	TGTGCCAGCAGCTCACAGGGGTGGGACGAGCAGTACTTC
TRBV7-9	NA	many	TRBJ1-2	CASSLGGASFYGYTF	TGTGCCAGCAGCTTAGGGGGCGCTTCGTTTTATGGCTACACCTTC
TRBV27	NA	many	TRBJ2-7	CASRSRPEAYEQYF	TGTGCCAGCAGGAGTCGTCCAGAGGCCTACGAGCAGTACTTC
TRBV6-1	NA	few	TRBJ2-3	CASKSPGVVVDTQYF	TGTGCCAGTAAGTCCCCGGGCGTGGTGGTAGATACGCAGTATTTT
TRBV5-1	NA	NA	TRBJ2-3	CASSLPGTYTQYF	TGCGCCAGCAGCCTTCCGGGTACATATACGCAGTATTTT
TRBV11-2	NA	many	TRBJ2-7	CASIGDPLYEQYF	TGTGCCAGCATTGGAGACCCTTTGTACGAGCAGTACTTC
TRBV30	NA	many	TRBJ1-6	CAWSAQQNSPLHF	TGTGCCTGGAGTGCCCAACAGAATTCACCCCTCCACTTT
TRBV30	TRBD2	NA	TRBJ2-7	CAWRPGLAGFGQYF	TGTGCCTGGAGGCCGGGACTAGCGGGATTTGGGCAGTACTTC
TRBV2	NA	many	TRBJ1-5	CASTGLGNQPQHF	TGTGCCAGTACAGGTTTGGGCAATCAGCCCCAGCATTTT
TRBV19	NA	NA	TRBJ2-7	CASSVPRQGVYEQYF	TGTGCCAGTAGTGTGCCCAGGCAAGGAGTCTACGAGCAGTACTTC
TRBV6-1	NA	many	TRBJ1-5	CASSEEGLGNQPQHF	TGTGCCAGCAGTGAAGAAGGTTTGGGCAATCAGCCCCAGCATTTT
TRBV30	NA	few	TRBJ2-3	CAWSVKGGFTQYF	TGTGCCTGGAGTGTAAAAGGGGGGTTCACGCAGTATTTT
TRBV24-1	TRBD1	many	TRBJ2-5	CATSDLGQGQETQYF	TGTGCCACCAGTGACCTCGGACAGGGGCAAGAGACCCAGTACTTC
TRBV24-1	TRBD2	many	TRBJ2-7	CATSDSGLAGGYEQYF	TGTGCCACCAGTGATTCCGGACTAGCGGGAGGATACGAGCAGTACTTC
TRBV18	TRBD1	few	TRBJ2-7	CASSPLQGDEQYF	TGTGCCAGCTCACCACTACAGGGGGACGAGCAGTACTTC
TRBV5-6	TRBD2	many	TRBJ2-3	CASSLVLAGAPDTQYF	TGTGCCAGCAGCTTGGTCCTAGCGGGAGCCCCAGATACGCAGTATTTT
TRBV10-2	NA	medium-sized	TRBJ1-1	CASIGGNTEAFF	TGCGCCAGCATTGGAGGGAACACTGAAGCTTTCTTT
TRBV2	NA	many	TRBJ2-7	CASSRTSYEQYF	TGTGCCAGCAGTCGGACCTCCTACGAGCAGTACTTC
TRBV28	TRBD2	few	TRBJ2-7	CASSRQAGGPSEQYF	TGTGCCAGCAGTCGACAAGCGGGAGGTCCTTCTGAGCAGTACTTC
TRBV27	NA	NA	TRBJ2-3	CASSIPPVYTQYF	TGTGCCAGCAGTATACCCCCGGTATATACGCAGTATTTT
TRBV6-2/TRBV6-3	NA	many	TRBJ2-1	CASRGSPYNEQFF	TGTGCCAGCAGGGGTAGTCCGTACAATGAGCAGTTCTTC
TRBV15	NA	NA	TRBJ2-7	CATSLPGIVTYEQYF	TGTGCCACCAGCCTTCCGGGTATTGTTACTTACGAGCAGTACTTC
TRBV11-1	TRBD2	few	TRBJ2-2	CASMARFGGRAGTGELFF	TGTGCCAGCATGGCGCGTTTTGGCGGGAGGGCCGGCACCGGGGAGCTGTTTTTT
TRBV5-1	TRBD2	many	TRBJ2-3	CASSLVGSGADGDTQYF	TGCGCCAGCAGCTTGGTTGGGAGCGGGGCGGATGGAGATACGCAGTATTTT
TRBV11-3	NA	many	TRBJ1-3	CASSLGGPQSGNTIYF	TGTGCCAGCAGCTTAGGGGGACCTCAATCTGGAAACACCATATATTTT
TRBV6-2/TRBV6-3	NA	NA	TRBJ2-7	CASSYRDDSSYEQYF	TGTGCCAGCAGTTACCGGGACGATAGCTCCTACGAGCAGTACTTC
TRBV27	NA	many	TRBJ2-7	CASSSGTYPSEQYF	TGTGCCAGCAGTTCCGGGACTTACCCTAGCGAGCAGTACTTC
TRBV15	NA	many	TRBJ2-1	CATSREIMDPEQFF	TGTGCCACCAGCAGGGAAATAATGGACCCAGAGCAGTTCTTC
TRBV25-1	TRBD2	many	TRBJ2-1	CASSYGLADNEQFF	TGTGCCAGCAGTTACGGACTAGCGGACAATGAGCAGTTCTTC
TRBV29-1	NA	NA	TRBJ2-1	CSVDARAGDEQFF	TGCAGCGTTGATGCGCGGGCAGGGGATGAGCAGTTCTTC
TRBV5-5	NA	NA	TRBJ2-3	CASSPGRGDTHYF	TGTGCCAGCAGCCCCGGTCGGGGAGATACGCATTATTTT